A single sample is the source of the 23 T cell receptor beta chains below, sequenced in a study of blood T cell repertoires in COVID-19. Sequencing was performed with immunoSEQ multiplex PCR; in TCRdb, only in-frame clones are kept and a portion is missing. The sample lists roughly 49,000 clones; around 80% were seen once. The specimen sequenced was peripheral blood. The receptors stem from a woman older than 75 with acute or convalescent COVID-19.

There are a few counts of this clone. The CDR3 DNA reads TGTGCCAGTCGAGGGCCCGGGGCCAACGTCCTGACTTTC. It is translated as CASRGPGANVLTF. The chain recombines TRBV9 with TRBJ2-6; D is perhaps TRBD2 (5 bases). The CDR3 length is 13 residues. Germline CDR1 is SGDLS and CDR2 is YYNGEE. V lost 8 bases to trimming and J lost 4 bases, with 10 bases between them.

J is TRBJ2-1 and V is TRBV5-4, with a tentative D call TRBD1 (6 bases). This CDR3 comprises 16 residues. Looked up from germline, CDR1 is SGHNT and CDR2 is YYREEE (reference sequence). The ends were cut back, 6 bases at V and 2 bases at J, with 18 bases in the middle. CDR3 loop: CASTNIGTIPYNEQFF. In DNA form, the CDR3 reads TGTGCCAGCACCAATATCGGGACAATACCCTACAATGAGCAGTTCTTC. Variable domain in full (rest from reference TRBV5-4 and TRBJ2-1): ETGVTQSPTHLIKTRGQQVTLRCSSQSGHNTVSWYQQALGQGPQFIFQYYREEENGRGNFPPRFSGLQFPNYSSELNVNALELDDSALYLCASTNIGTIPYNEQFFGPGTRLTVL.

This clone was found once. The V and J genes are TRBV6-1 and TRBJ2-3; D perhaps matches TRBD2 (6 bases). Germline V CDR1 and CDR2: MNHNS, SASEGT. V was pared by 3 bases and J by 0 bases, with 13 bases between. This CDR3 region has 16 residues. The CDR3 DNA sequence: TGTGCCAGCAGTGACCCGATAGCGGCCAGCACAGATACGCAGTATTTT. Protein sequence: CASSDPIAASTDTQYF.

This chain uses TRBV5-4 with TRBJ1-1; 9 nucleotides agree with TRBD1. This CDR3 has 16 amino acids. V lost 0 bases and J lost 4; bases outside the gene matches: 7. Germline-derived CDR1 and CDR2 are SGHNT and YYREEE (reference sequence). CDR3 nucleotides: TGTGCCAGCAGCTTGGACAGGGGGCATCAGGGCACTGAAGCTTTCTTT. It translates to CASSLDRGHQGTEAFF.

The rearrangement links TRBV5-1 to TRBJ1-2; tentative D call: TRBD1 (6 bases). Germline V gene lookup returns CDR1 SGHRS and CDR2 YFSETQ. The V end was cut by 3 bases, the J end by 5 bases, with 14 bases between. The CDR3 has 14 amino acids. The CDR3 protein is CASSSALGTYGYTF. The CDR3 DNA sequence: TGCGCCAGCAGCTCAGCGTTAGGGACATATGGCTACACCTTC.

This clone was recorded only once. The genes are TRBV2 and TRBJ2-3; D may be TRBD2 (5 bases). This CDR3 has 15 residues. V was clipped by 3 bases and J by 1 base, with 11 bases between them. Looked up from germline, CDR1 is SNHLY and CDR2 is FYNNEI. CDR3 bases: TGTGCCAGCAGTGAGCGGGCAGGACGCACAGATACGCAGTATTTT. Protein sequence: CASSERAGRTDTQYF.

V is TRBV5-6 and J is TRBJ2-7; 9 bases line up with TRBD1. CDR1 and CDR2 (germline): SGHDT, YYEEEE. The ends lost 0 bases at V and 5 bases at J; junction bases unmatched: 9. This CDR3 spans 16 amino acids. CDR3 sequence: CASSLAVGTGNHEQYF. The CDR3, as DNA: TGTGCCAGCAGCTTGGCCGTGGGGACAGGGAACCACGAGCAGTACTTC. Variable domain in full (rest from reference TRBV5-6 and TRBJ2-7): DAGVTQSPTHLIKTRGQQVTLRCSPKSGHDTVSWYQQALGQGPQFIFQYYEEEERQRGNFPDRFSGHQFPNYSSELNVNALLLGDSALYLCASSLAVGTGNHEQYFGPGTRLTVT.

The gene calls are TRBV18 and TRBJ2-5; no clear D. Deletions cut 0 bases from V and 5 bases from J, with 10 bases between. This CDR3 spans 14 amino acids. Germline V gene sequence: CDR1 KGHSH, CDR2 LQKENI. CDR3 amino acids: CASSPPGRRETQYF. DNA for the CDR3: TGTGCCAGCTCACCACCGGGTAGGCGGGAGACCCAGTACTTC. Full variable domain (outside the CDR3, taken from reference TRBV18 and TRBJ2-5): NAGVMQNPRHLVRRRGQEARLRCSPMKGHSHVYWYRQLPEEGLKFMVYLQKENIIDESGMPKERFSAEFPKEGPSILRIQQVVRGDSAAYFCASSPPGRRETQYFGPGTRLLVL.

The chain uses TRBV7-9 and TRBJ2-1; possible D gene TRBD2, 5 bases. The germline gives CDR1 SEHNR, CDR2 FQNEAQ (reference sequence). V shed 3 bases and J shed 9 bases, with 15 bases lying between them. There are 14 residues in the CDR3. CDR3 DNA: TGTGCCAGCAGCTTCCTAGGAGTGGCGGGTGAGCAGTTCTTC. It translates to CASSFLGVAGEQFF.

The chain uses TRBV5-1 and TRBJ2-5; TRBD2 matches 7 bases. The V segment lost 5 bases and the J segment 0 bases; nucleotides outside the gene matches: 10. The CDR3 runs to 16 residues. The germline V gene has CDR1 SGHRS and CDR2 YFSETQ. The CDR3 DNA reads TGCGCCAGCAGATTTGGTTTGACTAGCTACCAAGAGACCCAGTACTTC. This codes for CASRFGLTSYQETQYF.

This rearrangement joins TRBV4-1 to TRBJ1-2; D is possibly TRBD1 (5 bases). CDR1 and CDR2 from the germline V gene are MGHRA and YSYEKL. V was shortened by 3 bases and J by 0 bases, with 8 bases between the two germline ends. The CDR3 is made up of 14 amino acids. Here the CDR3 reads CASSHRTSNYGYTF. The CDR3 DNA reads as TGCGCCAGCAGCCATAGGACATCTAACTATGGCTACACCTTC.

V is TRBV7-9 and J is TRBJ1-4, with TRBD1 as a possible D gene (6 bases). The CDR3 length is 13 residues. Trimming cost V 11 bases and J 5 bases, with 15 bases left between them. The germline V gene encodes CDR1 SEHNR and CDR2 FQNEAQ (reference sequence). The CDR3 here is CASGDTVNEKLFF. As DNA, the CDR3 is TGTGCCTCAGGGGACACCGTCAATGAAAAACTGTTTTTT.

The J gene is TRBJ2-5, the V gene TRBV7-8; 7 nucleotides line up with TRBD1. This CDR3 has 15 amino acids. From germline, CDR1 is SGHVS and CDR2 FQNEAQ. V trimming: 8 bases; J trimming: 5 bases; junction bases outside the gene matches: 14. CDR3 protein: CASHEGATSRETQYF. The DNA for the CDR3 is TGTGCCAGCCACGAGGGGGCCACATCCCGGGAGACCCAGTACTTC.

This clone was detected once. The V call is TRBV6-5, the J call TRBJ1-3; possibly TRBD1 for D (6 bases). Trimming took off 6 bases at V and 3 bases at J, with 15 bases between the two ends. This CDR3 is built from 15 residues. Germline V gene data show CDR1 as MNHEY and CDR2 as SVGAGI. The CDR3 region is CASSTDRSDGNTIYF. CDR3 DNA: TGTGCCAGCAGCACAGACAGGTCAGATGGAAACACCATATATTTT.

This clone was seen a handful of times. The chain combines TRBV19 with TRBJ2-1; 7 nucleotides align to TRBD2. Germline-derived CDR1 and CDR2 are LNHDA and SQIVND (reference sequence). This CDR3 spans 16 amino acids. Trimming cost V 3 bases and J 6 bases; bases outside gene matches: 11. In nucleotides, the CDR3 is TGTGCCAGTAGTATTGTCTTGTCTAGCGGACGCAATGAGCAGTTCTTC. Protein sequence: CASSIVLSSGRNEQFF.

This sequence joins TRBV27 and TRBJ2-7; TRBD1 agrees at 10 bases. Per the germline V gene, CDR1 is MNHEY and CDR2 is SMNVEV (reference sequence). There are 14 residues in the CDR3. Losses at the gene ends were 7 bases for V and 4 bases for J; bases not matched to a gene: 7. The CDR3 DNA sequence: TGTGCCAGCATAAGACAGGGGGCGCCGTACGAGCAGTACTTC. This gives the protein CASIRQGAPYEQYF.

The rearrangement links TRBV5-4 to TRBJ2-3, with 8 bases matching TRBD2. Trimming at V came to 3 bases and at J to 0 bases, leaving 3 bases not matched to a gene. CDR1 and CDR2 (germline): SGHNT, YYREEE (reference sequence). The CDR3 is 15 residues long. The CDR3 DNA follows: TGTGCCAGCAGCTCAAAGCGGGGGAGCACAGATACGCAGTATTTT. Its translation: CASSSKRGSTDTQYF. The full variable domain, completed using reference TRBV5-4 and TRBJ2-3, is ETGVTQSPTHLIKTRGQQVTLRCSSQSGHNTVSWYQQALGQGPQFIFQYYREEENGRGNFPPRFSGLQFPNYSSELNVNALELDDSALYLCASSSKRGSTDTQYFGPGTRLTVL.

The rearrangement links TRBV6-4 to TRBJ2-3, with TRBD2 matching over 15 bases. V was pared by 0 bases and J by 7 bases, with 11 bases of the junction left unmatched. The CDR3 has 19 amino acids. The germline V gene encodes CDR1 MRHNA and CDR2 SNTAGT. CDR3 protein: CASSDSGLAGGRYRNTQYF. DNA for the CDR3: TGTGCCAGCAGTGACTCGGGACTAGCGGGGGGCCGGTATAGAAATACGCAGTATTTT.

The chain combines TRBV20-1 with TRBJ1-2; a weak D match, TRBD1 (5 bases). Germline CDR1 reads DFQATT; CDR2 reads SNEGSKA (reference sequence). V was trimmed by 5 bases and J by 2 bases, leaving 6 bases between them. The length of the CDR3 is 11 residues. The CDR3, as DNA: TGCAGTGCTGACAGAAACTATGGCTACACCTTC. This gives the protein CSADRNYGYTF.

The V gene is TRBV19, the J gene TRBJ2-1; 11 nucleotides agree with TRBD2. CDR3 length: 16 residues. Trimming at V came to 5 bases and at J to 5 bases, leaving 8 bases not matched to a gene. CDR1 is LNHDA and CDR2 is SQIVND in the germline V gene (reference sequence). In DNA, the CDR3 is TGTGCCAGTAGTTCCCTAGCGGGGGGTGCCCACAATGAGCAGTTCTTC. Its protein product is CASSSLAGGAHNEQFF.

This chain connects TRBV7-2 to TRBJ2-2, with D hard to call. Per the germline V gene, CDR1 is SGHTA and CDR2 is FQGNSA. This CDR3 has 14 amino acids. V dropped 1 base and J dropped 6 bases, with 9 bases sitting between them. The CDR3 DNA sequence: TGTGCCAGCAGCTTAGGGCCCAGTGCCGGGGAGCTGTTTTTT. The encoded protein is CASSLGPSAGELFF.

The gene calls are TRBV6-6 and TRBJ1-5; weak D call: TRBD1 (5 bases). V lost 6 bases and J lost 3, with 12 bases in between. This CDR3 is 14 amino acids long. Germline assignment: CDR1 MNHNY and CDR2 SVGAGI (reference sequence). The CDR3 reads CASRDAGYNQPQHF. The CDR3 DNA reads TGTGCCAGCAGGGATGCAGGGTACAATCAGCCCCAGCATTTT.

This clone has only one observation. The rearrangement links TRBV19 to TRBJ2-5; 9 nucleotides agree with TRBD1. Germline values: CDR1 LNHDA, CDR2 SQIVND (reference sequence). CDR3 length equals 15 residues. V shed 6 bases and J 4 bases; nucleotides not matched to a gene: 9. In nucleotides, the CDR3 is TGTGCCAGTAGCACGACAGGGGGTGAGGCAGAGACCCAGTACTTC. Translation gives CASSTTGGEAETQYF.